Presented here are 18 T cell receptor beta chains from one specimen sequenced in a study of response to subunit inactivated influenza vaccine. TCRdb re-called the RT-PCR reads through MiXCR, storing one row per CDR3 protein. This table holds about 520,000 distinct CDR3 sequences, more than 7% found once. The material sequenced was PBMCs from blood, taken approximately 25 months after vaccination. Receptor source: a man aged 45 to 70 who received an inactivated influenza vaccine.

This clonotype was observed many times. This chain joins TRBV2 and TRBJ2-5, with 9 bases fitting TRBD1. V lost 7 bases to trimming and J lost 6 bases; unmatched junction nucleotides: 15. The CDR3 runs to 16 residues. The germline V gene encodes CDR1 SNHLY and CDR2 FYNNEI. CDR3 protein: CASTTDHGQGWKTQYF. The CDR3, as DNA: TGTGCCAGCACCACAGACCATGGACAGGGGTGGAAGACCCAGTACTTC.

Ten or more counts support this clonotype. This chain joins TRBV12-3 or TRBV12-4 and TRBJ2-7, with D perhaps given as TRBD1 or TRBD2 (5 bases each). V dropped 0 bases and J dropped 7 bases, with 13 bases sitting between them. This CDR3 spans 14 amino acids. The CDR3 loop is CASSLAGPSQEQYF. The CDR3 region has the DNA TGTGCCAGCAGTTTAGCGGGACCCTCCCAAGAGCAGTACTTC.

There are a few counts of this clonotype. The chain couples TRBV20-1 to TRBJ2-7, with D possibly being TRBD1 (6 bases). The CDR3 consists of 15 residues. V was pared by 2 bases and J by 1 base, with 15 bases between. CDR1 is DFQATT and CDR2 is SNEGSKA in the germline V gene (reference sequence). The CDR3 sequence is CSARLPGHRSYEQYF. In DNA, the CDR3 is TGCAGTGCTAGATTACCGGGACACCGGTCCTACGAGCAGTACTTC.

The DNA for the CDR3 is TGTGCCTGGAGTGTTGGGGGGGCCAATACAGATACGCAGTATTTT. The encoded protein is CAWSVGGANTDTQYF. The gene calls are TRBV30 and TRBJ2-3, with a tentative D call TRBD2 (7 bases). Trimming pared 0 bases from V and 3 bases from J, leaving 13 bases between. Germline loops: CDR1 GTSNPN, CDR2 SVGIG (reference sequence). The CDR3 loop spans 15 amino acids.

The genes are TRBV28 and TRBJ2-5; TRBD1 might be the D (6 bases). Trimming shortened V by 7 bases and J by 0 bases, and 24 bases separated the two germline ends. This CDR3 is 18 amino acids long. Germline values: CDR1 MDHEN, CDR2 SYDVKM. The DNA of the CDR3 is TGTGCCAGCAATTCAAACTATGGACAGCGATTCAACCAAGAGACCCAGTACTTC. It specifies CASNSNYGQRFNQETQYF. The whole variable domain, remainder taken from reference TRBV28 and TRBJ2-5, is DVKVTQSSRYLVKRTGEKVFLECVQDMDHENMFWYRQDPGLGLRLIYFSYDVKMKEKGDIPEGYSVSREKKERFSLILESASTNQTSMYLCASNSNYGQRFNQETQYFGPGTRLLVL.

The chain is built from TRBV18 and TRBJ1-1; D gene ambiguous. The CDR3 has 13 amino acids. The V gene's germline CDR1 is KGHSH and CDR2 LQKENI. Between the trimmed V and J ends, which lost 3 bases and 10 bases, there was a span of 15 bases. The CDR3 DNA reads TGTGCCAGCTCACCCCCCTCGCGGGTCGGAGCTTTCTTT. Amino acid sequence: CASSPPSRVGAFF.

The CDR3: CASSDRPDTEAFF. CDR3 DNA: TGTGCCAGCAGTGACCGGCCAGACACTGAAGCTTTCTTT. The chain has TRBV6-1 and TRBJ1-1; D is uncertain. Germline CDR1 is MNHNS and CDR2 is SASEGT. The V end lost 3 bases, the J end lost 3 bases, and 8 bases lay between the germline ends. This CDR3 is 13 amino acids long.

This clonotype was counted many times. The rearrangement joins TRBV12-3 or TRBV12-4 to TRBJ1-6; possible D gene TRBD1, 5 bases. V shed 4 bases and J shed 9 bases, with 16 bases lying between them. This CDR3 is 15 amino acids long. As DNA, the CDR3 is TGTGCCAGCAGTTCCCTCGGGGGGGGGTCTTCACCCCTCCACTTT. It translates to CASSSLGGGSSPLHF.

This clonotype was counted at least ten times. This chain links TRBV3-1 with TRBJ1-2; possible D gene TRBD1, 5 bases. V was clipped by 4 bases and J by 5 bases, with 14 bases between them. Germline loops: CDR1 LGHDT, CDR2 YNNKEL (reference sequence). This CDR3 has 14 amino acids. CDR3 residues: CASSLGTVPYGYTF. The CDR3 DNA is TGTGCCAGCAGCCTTGGGACGGTCCCTTATGGCTACACCTTC.

This clonotype has a count of ten or more. The rearrangement joins TRBV7-2 to TRBJ1-3; D is unclear. V was clipped by 1 base and J by 0 bases, with 4 bases between them. The CDR3 totals 14 residues. CDR1 and CDR2 from the germline V gene are SGHTA and FQGNSA. Here the CDR3 DNA reads TGTGCCAGCAGCTTAGGCCGCTCTGGAAACACCATATATTTT. Amino acids: CASSLGRSGNTIYF.

This clonotype has just a few counts. The V call is TRBV2, the J call TRBJ2-2, with D perhaps matching TRBD2 (6 bases). The CDR3 extends over 14 amino acids. V was pared by 7 bases and J by 7 bases, with 16 bases between. Germline CDR1 and CDR2: SNHLY and FYNNEI. The CDR3 DNA follows: TGTGCCAGCACTCCCAGCGGCGGGGTCGGGGAGCTGTTTTTT. It is translated as CASTPSGGVGELFF.

At least ten counts were recorded for this clonotype. The chain joins TRBV27 to TRBJ1-4; no reliable D call. The CDR3 contains 16 residues. V lost 1 base and J lost 0, with 9 bases in between. Germline CDR1 MNHEY, CDR2 SMNVEV (reference sequence). CDR3 bases: TGTGCCAGCAGTTTATATCCCACCGCAACTAATGAAAAACTGTTTTTT. Its translation: CASSLYPTATNEKLFF. Variable domain in full (rest from reference TRBV27 and TRBJ1-4): EAQVTQNPRYLITVTGKKLTVTCSQNMNHEYMSWYRQDPGLGLRQIYYSMNVEVTDKGDVPEGYKVSRKEKRNFPLILESPSPNQTSLYFCASSLYPTATNEKLFFGSGTQLSVL.

This clonotype was observed a few times. The chain employs TRBV6-2 or TRBV6-3 and TRBJ2-2; 9 bases align to TRBD1. Germline lookup yields CDR1 MNHEY and CDR2 SVGEGT. CDR3 length: 17 amino acids. V lost 1 base and J lost 5; bases outside the gene matches: 8. CDR3 protein: CASSYLKGTGRTGELFF. The DNA for the CDR3 is TGTGCCAGCAGTTACTTAAAGGGGACAGGGCGGACCGGGGAGCTGTTTTTT.

This rearrangement joins TRBV12-3 or TRBV12-4 to TRBJ1-2, with unresolved D. The CDR3 is 12 residues long. The V end lost 5 bases, the J end lost 10 bases, and 14 bases lay between the germline ends. The CDR3 region is CASSRAAIDYTF. The CDR3 DNA reads as TGTGCCAGCAGTCGGGCAGCGATCGACTACACCTTC.

At least ten counts were recorded for this clonotype. The chain couples TRBV12-3 or TRBV12-4 to TRBJ1-4; 7 bases align to TRBD1. The V segment lost 6 bases and the J segment 7 bases; nucleotides outside the gene matches: 8. The CDR3 sequence is 14 residues long. CDR3 amino acids: CASRHRGVGEKLFF. CDR3 DNA sequence: TGTGCCAGCAGACACAGGGGCGTCGGTGAAAAACTGTTTTTT.

This clonotype was seen a handful of times. This chain links TRBV20-1 with TRBJ1-4, with 8 bases aligning to TRBD1. CDR3 length: 14 amino acids. J was trimmed by 7 bases and V by 5 bases; bases with no gene match: 9. Germline CDR1 reads DFQATT; CDR2 reads SNEGSKA (reference sequence). DNA for the CDR3: TGCAGTGCTCTTCCAGGGGGCGCCGGTGAAAAACTGTTTTTT. Translated: CSALPGGAGEKLFF.

V gene TRBV7-8 combines with J gene TRBJ2-6, with D unresolved. The V gene's germline CDR1 is SGHVS and CDR2 FQNEAQ. V lost 5 bases, J lost 2 bases, and 4 bases lay in between. This CDR3 comprises 13 residues. The DNA of the CDR3 is TGTGCCAGCAGCGCTACTGGGGCCAACGTCCTGACTTTC. Protein sequence: CASSATGANVLTF.

In its sample, this clonotype was seen many times. The chain couples TRBV20-1 to TRBJ2-5, with TRBD2 matching over 7 bases. Unmatched junction bases numbered 2, after V lost 7 bases and J lost 3 bases. The V gene's germline CDR1 is DFQATT and CDR2 SNEGSKA (reference sequence). There are 11 residues in the CDR3. CDR3 coding DNA: TGCAGTGTCCTAGCGGAAGAGACCCAGTACTTC. Translation gives CSVLAEETQYF.